This TCR beta chain was profiled in a study of T cell responses to AZD1222 COVID-19 vaccine (dated by TCRdb to the early 2020s). Study-level background: AZD1222 recipients whose second dose came at about 4 weeks and those whose second dose came at about 12 weeks were combined into one group, since spike-specific TCR depth and breadth did not differ between the two schedules. A total of 230 to 250 trial participants underwent TCR sequencing, of whom about 210 had received two doses of AZD1222 and roughly 26 had received two doses of the MenACWY control vaccine. Trial participants were enrolled by age into 18-55, 56-69 and 70-plus year subgroups, with about 150, 28 and 57 TCR-sequenced participants respectively.

What the work shows at the level of the full study, not this receptor alone: Vaccine-associated CD4 TCRs spanned the whole spike protein, with dominant responses in regions 160-218 and 743-854. Because no day 14 peak-response samples were available, repertoires were characterized only after the peak T cell response. Only five or six AZD1222 recipients were SARS-CoV-2 seropositive at baseline, limiting conclusions about previously exposed vaccinees. Epitopes outside the regions mutated in the B.1.351 and B.1.1.7 variants were reportedly recognized by nearly half of the unique spike-specific TCRs. The 56-69-year group was small, and its depth increase did not reach significance, likely because of low power. Most participants were white British and females outnumbered males, and the authors suggested that clonal diversity may have been underestimated. After two AZD1222 doses, spike-specific TCR breadth and depth were significantly higher than at day 0 and than in MenACWY recipients.

Note on this clone: The clone's antigen remains unknown. Base qualities were left out, and no much larger clone turns up one base away.

The CDR3 regions of human TCRbeta chains were analyzed by immunosequencing. Per the source publication's procedure: Repertoire TCRs were checked for matches against a reference library of SARS-CoV-2-specific TCRs that had been generated using the MIRA antigen-specificity platform. Breadth was defined as the fraction of unique TCRs that were SARS-CoV-2-associated. Depth was defined as the fraction of total T cells that were SARS-CoV-2-associated. Using the MIRA data, each spike-specific TCR was assigned both to the spike region to which the TCR was reactive and to a CD4 or CD8 class. Log10-transformed breadth and depth values were compared by one-way ANOVA with Sidak's multiple comparisons tests. Held by TCRdb, this immuneACCESS table contains in-frame sequences only and omits some clones. Under half of the omission traces to an unresolved V gene where checked; the cause of the rest is unknown. Clone size and the V and J calls come from that table; the DNA yielded D and trimming. This sample gives some 100,000 clones in total; 87% of them show up just once. The ten largest clones represent 12% of the sample.

CDR1 MDHEN and CDR2 SYDVKM are derived from the germline V gene. The V end gives up 2 bases and the J end 4 bases, leaving 5 bases in the junction not matched to a gene. The CDR3 contains 16 residues, cysteine and phenylalanine counted. Kept here is only the CDR3 DNA, which spans 48 bases and is read in frame from base 1. What this sample's time point label stands for: baseline before first vaccination. The vaccinee samples were drawn from two UK trials, COV001 and COV002, one of which was a single-blind randomized controlled phase 2/3 trial testing AZD1222 (ChAdOx1 nCoV-19) in healthy adults. For TCRbeta chain sequencing, PBMC samples from trial participants were taken at day 0 and at day 28 after the second dose.

The sequence was collected from an adult in good health. The source material was peripheral blood, sampled on day 0 of AZD1222 vaccination. The V and J genes are TRBV28 and TRBJ1-2, and 12 junction bases match TRBD1. The bases read TGTGCCAGCAGTTTAATGGGACAGGGGGCCAGCTATGGCTACACCTTC. This translates into CASSLMGQGASYGYTF.